One sample yielded the 12 T cell receptor beta chains listed below, sequenced in a study of human T cells and chemical hapten exposure. TCRdb re-derived calls from the 5' RACE reads in MiXCR, one entry per CDR3 protein. In the table there are tens of thousands of distinct CDR3 sequences, 7% to 8% of which are singletons. The starting material, unfractionated whole blood, was used for total RNA extraction. These receptors were obtained from a male donor in good health.

There are a few counts of this clonotype. The chain uses TRBV9 and TRBJ1-3; D unresolved. V was cut by 4 bases and J by 4 bases, with 18 bases left in between. Per germline, CDR1 SGDLS and CDR2 YYNGEE. CDR3 size: 16 residues. DNA for the CDR3: TGTGCCAGCAGCCCATACCCCCCCGGAACGGGAAACACCATATATTTT. Protein: CASSPYPPGTGNTIYF.

The CDR3 protein is CASSSGTGGFGELFF. The DNA for the CDR3 is TGTGCCAGCAGTTCCGGGACAGGGGGTTTCGGGGAGCTGTTTTTT. The rearrangement links TRBV27 to TRBJ2-2; 11 nucleotides align to TRBD1. The CDR3 spans 15 residues. Germline-derived CDR1 and CDR2 are MNHEY and SMNVEV (reference sequence). Trimming removed 4 bases from V and 7 bases from J; junction bases left unmatched: 5.

A remark on this clonotype: A read error may be the cause here, since a much bigger clone is one base away. The chain has TRBV24-1 and TRBJ2-2, with D perhaps given as TRBD1 or TRBD2 (5 bases each). Trimming removed 4 bases at V and 6 bases at J, with 17 bases between. Germline loops: CDR1 KGHDR, CDR2 SFDVKD. The CDR3 is 16 amino acids. The CDR3 bases are TGTGCCACCAGTGACGCCGGGGCTAATAATCCCGGGGAGCTGTTTTTT. It yields the protein CATSDAGANNPGELFF.

In its sample, this clonotype was seen a few times. The V call is TRBV27, the J call TRBJ1-4; no clear D gene. The V end lost 5 bases, the J end lost 12 bases, and 16 bases lay between the germline ends. CDR3 length: 13 residues. Germline values: CDR1 MNHEY, CDR2 SMNVEV (reference sequence). CDR3 sequence (DNA): TGTGCCAGCAGTCAGTCGGTTCCCGGGGAACTGTTTTTT. This gives the protein CASSQSVPGELFF. Full variable domain (outside the CDR3, taken from reference TRBV27 and TRBJ1-4): EAQVTQNPRYLITVTGKKLTVTCSQNMNHEYMSWYRQDPGLGLRQIYYSMNVEVTDKGDVPEGYKVSRKEKRNFPLILESPSPNQTSLYFCASSQSVPGELFFGSGTQLSVL.

This clonotype was picked up a small number of times. The chain links TRBV6-6 to TRBJ2-3; perhaps TRBD1 as D (8 bases). Germline V gene lookup returns CDR1 MNHNY and CDR2 SVGAGI (reference sequence). The CDR3 is 20 residues long. Trimming shortened V by 1 base and J by 8 bases, and 31 bases separated the two germline ends. The CDR3 protein is CASSYYRGTGSSGEGGTQYF. CDR3 bases: TGTGCCAGCAGTTACTACCGGGGGACAGGTTCCAGCGGGGAGGGTGGTACGCAGTATTTT.

The V and J genes are TRBV30 and TRBJ2-1; TRBD2 aligns across 7 bases. The CDR3 covers 13 residues. The ends lost 7 bases at V and 2 bases at J; junction bases unmatched: 5. The germline V gene has CDR1 GTSNPN and CDR2 SVGIG (reference sequence). The CDR3, as DNA: TGTGCCTCGACTAGCAGACCCTACAATGAGCAGTTCTTC. It is translated as CASTSRPYNEQFF. Looking up the rest from reference TRBV30 and TRBJ2-1 gives the full variable domain: SQTIHQWPATLVQPVGSPLSLECTVEGTSNPNLYWYRQAAGRGLQLLFYSVGIGQISSEVPQNLSASRPQDRQFILSSKKLLLSDSGFYLCASTSRPYNEQFFGPGTRLTVL.

This clonotype was counted ten times or more. The gene calls are TRBV2 and TRBJ2-3; D not certain. V lost 6 bases and J lost 6, with 7 bases in between. From germline, CDR1 is SNHLY and CDR2 FYNNEI. CDR3 length: 11 residues. The CDR3 sequence: CASSVGDTQYF. CDR3 DNA sequence: TGTGCCAGCAGCGTAGGTGATACGCAGTATTTT.

The chain employs TRBV27 and TRBJ1-4; D remains unclear. This CDR3 is 11 amino acids long. Trimming shortened V by 2 bases and J by 10 bases, and 5 bases separated the two germline ends. Germline loops: CDR1 MNHEY, CDR2 SMNVEV (reference sequence). The CDR3 region has the DNA TGTGCCAGCAGTTTAGGAGGAAAACTGTTTTTT. It encodes CASSLGGKLFF.

This clonotype was observed many times. This chain joins TRBV7-9 and TRBJ2-1; tentatively, D is TRBD2 (7 bases). The germline CDR1 and CDR2 sequences are SEHNR and FQNEAQ (reference sequence). Trimming stripped 7 bases from V and 2 bases from J, with 18 bases between. This CDR3 spans 16 amino acids. CDR3 sequence reads: CASTEGGKRAYNEQFF. The CDR3 nucleotides read TGTGCCAGCACCGAGGGGGGGAAGAGGGCCTACAATGAGCAGTTCTTC.

This clonotype was counted a few times. This chain uses TRBV5-4 with TRBJ2-7; D possibly corresponds to TRBD2 (6 bases). Germline CDR1 SGHNT, CDR2 YYREEE (reference sequence). Trimming left V 0 bases short and J 2 bases short, with 12 bases between. The CDR3 consists of 15 residues. CDR3 sequence (DNA): TGTGCCAGCAGCTTGGCCGGCGGGGTGGCCTACGAGCAGTACTTC. Translated, it gives CASSLAGGVAYEQYF.

In this sample, this clonotype turned up many times. The chain couples TRBV10-2 to TRBJ1-1, with TRBD1 matching 8 bases. J lost 3 bases, V lost 4 bases, and 19 bases had no gene match. This CDR3 spans 19 amino acids. Germline V gives CDR1 WSHSY, CDR2 SAAADI. CDR3 nucleotide sequence: TGCGCCAGCAGTGTGGTGGGACAGGTCCCGCTAAGCACAGACACTGAAGCTTTCTTT. Amino acid sequence: CASSVVGQVPLSTDTEAFF.

The chain joins TRBV2 to TRBJ2-3; no definite D call. The germline gives CDR1 SNHLY, CDR2 FYNNEI. This CDR3 has 13 residues. Trimming left V 7 bases short and J 1 base short, with 9 bases between. The DNA of the CDR3 is TGTGCCAGCAATGGTGATCGCACAGATACGCAGTATTTT. Translating it yields CASNGDRTDTQYF.